This is a list of T cell receptor beta chains from one sample in a study of blood T cell repertoires in COVID-19. Profiling relied on immunoSEQ multiplex PCR, and the TCRdb table lists in-frame clones only, not all of them. The sample contains 350,000 or so clones, approximately 87% of which appear only once. The sequencing input was peripheral blood. These receptors were obtained from a woman aged 25 to 39 with COVID-19, enrolled during active disease. Each CDR3 is given with its conserved first and last residue. The D gene is left open where the match is weak. A row's size may be missing; if present it is once, few, many or a size class.

clone_size	d_call	j_call	cdr3_length	v_call	cdr3_nt	cdr3_aa
few	NA	TRBJ1-2	16	TRBV6-1	TGTGCCAGCAGCGAATTGGGAGACAGGATCCCTTATGGCTACACCTTC	CASSELGDRIPYGYTF
NA	NA	TRBJ1-1	16	TRBV24-1	TGTGCCACCAGTGATTCCGGCAGGGCCGGGGGCACTGAAGCTTTCTTT	CATSDSGRAGGTEAFF
few	NA	TRBJ2-2	15	TRBV12-2	TGTGCACCGAGCAGGGATAGCGGGAGGCCCGGGGAGCTGTTTTTT	CAPSRDSGRPGELFF
NA	TRBD2	TRBJ2-1	12	TRBV19	TGTGCCAGTAGTGTTAGCGGGGTTGAGCAGTTCTTC	CASSVSGVEQFF
NA	TRBD1	TRBJ2-7	14	TRBV5-1	TGCGCCAGCAGCGACCGGACAGGGGGGAACGAGCAGTACTTC	CASSDRTGGNEQYF
NA	NA	TRBJ2-3	16	TRBV7-2	TGTGCCAGCAGCTTAGCGGGGCCGCCTGGGGCAGATACGCAGTATTTT	CASSLAGPPGADTQYF
once	TRBD2	TRBJ2-1	14	TRBV5-5	TGTGCCAGCAACCTAGCGGGAGTCTACAATGAGCAGTTCTTC	CASNLAGVYNEQFF
once	TRBD2	TRBJ2-2	18	TRBV5-4	TGTGCCAGCAGCTTGGGGCCCGGGGGGAGTTGGAACACCGGGGAGCTGTTTTTT	CASSLGPGGSWNTGELFF
NA	TRBD2	TRBJ2-1	16	TRBV6-4	TGTGCCAGCAGTGAAGGTGCGGGAGGGCCCCACAATGAGCAGTTCTTC	CASSEGAGGPHNEQFF
NA	NA	TRBJ2-2	15	TRBV15	TGTGCCACTTCGACGCAAGCGGGCAACACCGGGGAGCTGTTTTTT	CATSTQAGNTGELFF
NA	NA	TRBJ2-3	14	TRBV6-2/TRBV6-3	TGTGCCAGCAGTGGACTTTCCGACACAGATACGCAGTATTTT	CASSGLSDTDTQYF
NA	TRBD1	TRBJ2-7	13	TRBV29-1	TGCAGCGTTCGGGGCAGGGGGCCCCACGAGCAGTACTTC	CSVRGRGPHEQYF
few	NA	TRBJ1-4	14	TRBV7-2	TGTGCCAGCAGCTTAGGGCAGGCTAATGAAAAACTGTTTTTT	CASSLGQANEKLFF
NA	NA	TRBJ2-5	15	TRBV7-7	TGTGCTAGCAGCTTAAGTGGGAGTCTCCAAGAGACCCAGTACTTC	CASSLSGSLQETQYF
few	TRBD2	TRBJ2-2	15	TRBV6-4	TGTGCCAGCAGTGAGGGACTAGCGGGAGCCGGGGAGCTGTTTTTT	CASSEGLAGAGELFF
NA	NA	TRBJ2-6	19	TRBV14	TGTGCCAGCAGCCAAGAATGGGGGGGCCTAGGCTCTGGGGCCAACGTCCTGACTTTC	CASSQEWGGLGSGANVLTF
few	NA	TRBJ1-6	14	TRBV30	TGTGCCTGGAGTGGTCGAGGGCTCATCTCACCCCTCCACTTT	CAWSGRGLISPLHF
NA	TRBD2	TRBJ2-2	15	TRBV11-2	TGTGCCAGCAGCTTAACTCTCGGGGGGACCGGGGAGCTGTTTTTT	CASSLTLGGTGELFF
many	NA	TRBJ1-5	15	TRBV2	TGTGCCAGCAGTGAACAGGGAATGGGCAATCAGCCCCAGCATTTT	CASSEQGMGNQPQHF
NA	NA	TRBJ2-7	13	TRBV6-1	TGTGCCAGCAGTGAACGGAGCTCCTACGAGCAGTACTTC	CASSERSSYEQYF
once	NA	TRBJ1-5	13	TRBV7-3	TGTGCCAGCAGCTTACTCCCCTACCAGCCCCAGCATTTT	CASSLLPYQPQHF
NA	NA	TRBJ2-6	15	TRBV24-1	TGTGCCACCAGTGAAAAGGGGTTTGGGGCCAACGTCCTGACTTTC	CATSEKGFGANVLTF
NA	NA	TRBJ2-5	16	TRBV4-2	TGTGCCAGCAGCCAAGTTGGGCAGGCCGCCGCAGGGACCCAGTACTTC	CASSQVGQAAAGTQYF
NA	TRBD2	TRBJ2-3	15	TRBV2	TGTGCCAGCAGTGTATTAGCGGGATTCACAGATACGCAGTATTTT	CASSVLAGFTDTQYF
once	TRBD2	TRBJ2-2	15	TRBV14	TGTGCCAGCAGCCGAGCGGGGGGGAACACCGGGGAGCTGTTTTTT	CASSRAGGNTGELFF
NA	NA	TRBJ1-6	12	TRBV1	TGCACCAGTCCTTCCTATAATTCACCCCTCCACTTT	CTSPSYNSPLHF
NA	TRBD1	TRBJ2-1	16	TRBV19	TGTGCCAGTAGTATAGCCACAGGGGGTATCTACAATGAGCAGTTCTTC	CASSIATGGIYNEQFF
NA	NA	TRBJ1-1	12	TRBV10-3	TGTGCCATCAGTGCCAGGGGCACTGAAGCTTTCTTT	CAISARGTEAFF
NA	NA	TRBJ1-5	13	TRBV29-1	TGCAGCGTTGGGGCAGGGCGAGATCAGCCCCAGCATTTT	CSVGAGRDQPQHF
NA	NA	TRBJ2-1	13	TRBV20-1	TGCAGTGCTAGTGGCCAGGTGAGGGATGAGCAGTTCTTC	CSASGQVRDEQFF
NA	TRBD1	TRBJ1-2	17	TRBV9	TGTGCCAGCAGCCTCTCCTCGGGACAGGGATCTAACTATGGCTACACCTTC	CASSLSSGQGSNYGYTF
NA	TRBD1	TRBJ1-1	13	TRBV29-1	TGCAGCGGGGGACAGGGTTGGGACACTGAAGCTTTCTTT	CSGGQGWDTEAFF
NA	TRBD2	TRBJ2-2	14	TRBV7-3	TGTGCCAGCAGACTAGCGGGTCCCACCGGGGAGCTGTTTTTT	CASRLAGPTGELFF
NA	NA	TRBJ1-5	15	TRBV9	TGTGCCAGCTCGAAGGACAGTCGGAGCAATCAGCCCCAGCATTTT	CASSKDSRSNQPQHF
NA	TRBD1	TRBJ1-4	13	TRBV19	TGTGCCAGTAGGGGGACAGGGTACGAAAAACTGTTTTTT	CASRGTGYEKLFF
NA	NA	TRBJ2-3	15	TRBV7-2	TGTGCCACCAAGCTTGGGGGACTGTCCACAGATACGCAGTATTTT	CATKLGGLSTDTQYF
NA	NA	TRBJ1-3	13	TRBV30	TGTGCCTGGAGTGTGTCAGCTGGAAACACCATATATTTT	CAWSVSAGNTIYF
NA	NA	TRBJ1-2	14	TRBV9	TGTGCCAGCAGCGTAGGTAGAGGGAACTATGGCTACACCTTC	CASSVGRGNYGYTF
NA	TRBD1	TRBJ2-7	14	TRBV6-5	TGTGCCAGCAGTAGATCGACAGGGGGCGACGAGCAGTACTTC	CASSRSTGGDEQYF
NA	TRBD1	TRBJ2-5	15	TRBV5-8	TGTGCCAGCAGCTTGGGCCCAGGGGGAAGAGAGACCCAGTACTTC	CASSLGPGGRETQYF
NA	NA	TRBJ2-5	14	TRBV5-4	TGTGCCAGCAGCCGTACAGGGACGGGAGAGACCCAGTACTTC	CASSRTGTGETQYF
many	NA	TRBJ1-1	13	TRBV29-1	TGCAGCGTTGCCTGGGGGGAGAACACTGAAGCTTTCTTT	CSVAWGENTEAFF
NA	NA	TRBJ2-5	17	TRBV6-2/TRBV6-3	TGTGCCAGCAGCAGCCCACTAGCCCCATCATCTCAAGAGACCCAGTACTTC	CASSSPLAPSSQETQYF
once	NA	TRBJ2-2	14	TRBV5-4	TGTGCCAGCAATTCCGGGGGTAACACCGGGGAGCTGTTTTTT	CASNSGGNTGELFF
NA	NA	TRBJ2-1	15	TRBV5-4	TGTGCCAGCAGCACCCCAGGGGAGGGCTACAATGAGCAGTTCTTC	CASSTPGEGYNEQFF
NA	NA	TRBJ2-1	13	TRBV2	TGTGCCAGCACTAGACAGGGGAGGGGTGAGCAGTTCTTC	CASTRQGRGEQFF
NA	TRBD1	TRBJ2-7	15	TRBV9	TGTGCCAGCAGCGTAGAGGTAGGGGGCAGGTACGAGCAGTACTTC	CASSVEVGGRYEQYF
NA	TRBD2	TRBJ2-4	20	TRBV3-1/TRBV3-2	TGTGCCAGCAGCCAAGCCGCCGGTGGACAGCGGGAGACGAGGAGAAACATTCAGTACTTC	CASSQAAGGQRETRRNIQYF
NA	NA	TRBJ1-5	14	TRBV3-1/TRBV3-2	TGTGCCAGCAGCCCCCGCAGTTACAATCAGCCCCAGCATTTT	CASSPRSYNQPQHF
NA	NA	TRBJ2-1	15	TRBV10-1	TGCGCCAGCAGTACGACAGGAGTTTCCTACAATGAGCAGTTCTTC	CASSTTGVSYNEQFF
NA	TRBD1	TRBJ2-3	14	TRBV5-4	TGTGCCAGCAGCCCATGGACAGGGGTGGATACGCAGTATTTT	CASSPWTGVDTQYF
NA	TRBD1	TRBJ2-2	15	TRBV11-2	TGTGCCAGCAGCTTGGGACAGGGGGCAAGGGGGGAGCTGTTTTTT	CASSLGQGARGELFF
once	NA	TRBJ2-4	16	TRBV10-2	TGCGCCAGCAGTGATTCCGGACAGCCGTTGGGGGACATTCAGTACTTC	CASSDSGQPLGDIQYF
NA	NA	TRBJ2-1	14	TRBV5-1	TGCGCCAGCGGATTACACAGGGCGGACAATGAGCAGTTCTTC	CASGLHRADNEQFF
NA	NA	TRBJ2-1	15	TRBV24-1	TGTGCCACCAGTGATTCCCTACTTTTGTACAATGAGCAGTTCTTC	CATSDSLLLYNEQFF
NA	NA	TRBJ2-7	15	TRBV6-5	TGTGCCAGCAGTAGAGGAGGGGACAGCCACTACGAGCAGTACTTC	CASSRGGDSHYEQYF
NA	TRBD1	TRBJ2-1	16	TRBV7-9	TGTGCCAGCAGCTCTCCCGGGACAGGTGACTACAATGAGCAGTTCTTC	CASSSPGTGDYNEQFF
NA	TRBD2	TRBJ2-7	16	TRBV28	TGTGCCAGCAGTTCCCACGTGCTAGCGGGCCACTACGAGCAGTACTTC	CASSSHVLAGHYEQYF
NA	TRBD1	TRBJ1-5	15	TRBV19	TGTGCCAGTAGTACCGGAACCAGGGGGGAATTGCCCCAGCATTTT	CASSTGTRGELPQHF
NA	TRBD2	TRBJ2-3	15	TRBV20-1	TGCAGTGCTAGTCCTAGCGGGAGAATGTCAGATACGCAGTATTTT	CSASPSGRMSDTQYF